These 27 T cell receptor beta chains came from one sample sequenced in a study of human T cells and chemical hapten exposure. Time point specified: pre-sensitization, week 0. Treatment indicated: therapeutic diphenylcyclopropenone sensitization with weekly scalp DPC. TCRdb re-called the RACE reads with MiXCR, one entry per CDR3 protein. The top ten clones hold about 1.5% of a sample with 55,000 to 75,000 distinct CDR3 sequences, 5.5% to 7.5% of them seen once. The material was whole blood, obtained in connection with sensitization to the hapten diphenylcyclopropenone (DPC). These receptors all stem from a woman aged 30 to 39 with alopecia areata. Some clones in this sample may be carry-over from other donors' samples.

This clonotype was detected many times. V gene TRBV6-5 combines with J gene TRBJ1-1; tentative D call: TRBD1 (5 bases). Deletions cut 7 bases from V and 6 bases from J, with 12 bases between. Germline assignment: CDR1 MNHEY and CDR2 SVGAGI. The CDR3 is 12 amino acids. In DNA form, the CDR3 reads TGTGCCAGCACCTCAGGGATTTCTGAAGCTTTCTTT. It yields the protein CASTSGISEAFF.

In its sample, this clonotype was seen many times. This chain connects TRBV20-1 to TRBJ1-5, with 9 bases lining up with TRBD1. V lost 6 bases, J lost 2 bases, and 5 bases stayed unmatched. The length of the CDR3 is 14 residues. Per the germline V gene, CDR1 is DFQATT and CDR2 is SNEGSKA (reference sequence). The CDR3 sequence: CSARDRVGNQPQHF. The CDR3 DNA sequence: TGCAGTGCAAGGGACAGGGTAGGCAATCAGCCCCAGCATTTT.

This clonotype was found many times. In DNA, the CDR3 is TGTGCCATCAGTGAGACCAGGGTAGTCGCTGGGGCCAACGTCCTGACTTTC. Translation gives CAISETRVVAGANVLTF. This chain joins TRBV10-3 and TRBJ2-6, with D tentatively TRBD1 (5 bases). V lost 2 bases and J 2 bases, leaving 13 bases between the germline ends. Germline-derived CDR1 and CDR2 are ENHRY and SYGVKD. The CDR3 contains 17 residues.

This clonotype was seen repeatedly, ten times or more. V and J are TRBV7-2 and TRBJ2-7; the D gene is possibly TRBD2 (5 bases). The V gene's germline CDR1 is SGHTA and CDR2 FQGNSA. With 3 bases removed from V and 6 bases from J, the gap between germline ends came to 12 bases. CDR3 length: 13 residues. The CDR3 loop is CASSLVQRSEQYF. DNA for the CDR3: TGTGCCAGCAGCTTGGTCCAGCGGAGCGAGCAGTACTTC. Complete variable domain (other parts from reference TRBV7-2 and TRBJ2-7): GAGVSQSPSNKVTEKGKDVELRCDPISGHTALYWYRQSLGQGLEFLIYFQGNSAPDKSGLPSDRFSAERTGGSVSTLTIQRTQQEDSAVYLCASSLVQRSEQYFGPGTRLTVT.

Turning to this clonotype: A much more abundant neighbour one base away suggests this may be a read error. The CDR3 protein is CASGPWTGPTNTQYF. The CDR3 bases are TGTGCCAGCGGACCGTGGACTGGGCCCACAAATACGCAGTATTTT. J is TRBJ2-3 and V is TRBV11-1; the D gene is possibly TRBD2 (5 bases). Germline CDR1 SGHAT, CDR2 FQDESV (reference sequence). CDR3 length: 15 residues.

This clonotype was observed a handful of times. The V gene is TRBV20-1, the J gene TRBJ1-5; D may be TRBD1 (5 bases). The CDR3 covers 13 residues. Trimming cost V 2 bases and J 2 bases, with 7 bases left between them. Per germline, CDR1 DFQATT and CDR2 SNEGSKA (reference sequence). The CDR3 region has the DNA TGCAGTGCTAGAAAAGGGGGCAATCAGCCCCAGCATTTT. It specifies CSARKGGNQPQHF.

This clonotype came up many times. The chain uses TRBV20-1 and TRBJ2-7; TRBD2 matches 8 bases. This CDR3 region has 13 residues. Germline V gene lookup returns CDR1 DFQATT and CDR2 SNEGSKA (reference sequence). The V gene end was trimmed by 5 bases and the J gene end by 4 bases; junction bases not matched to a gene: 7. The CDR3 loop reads CSAEPGGVYEQYF. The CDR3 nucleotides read TGCAGTGCTGAACCGGGGGGGGTTTACGAGCAGTACTTC.

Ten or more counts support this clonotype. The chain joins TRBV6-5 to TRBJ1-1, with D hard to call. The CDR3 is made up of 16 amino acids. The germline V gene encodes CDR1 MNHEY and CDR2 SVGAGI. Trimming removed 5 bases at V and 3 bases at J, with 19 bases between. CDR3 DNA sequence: TGTGCCAGCAGTACCCCTTTGGGGAAGTGGCACACTGAAGCTTTCTTT. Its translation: CASSTPLGKWHTEAFF.

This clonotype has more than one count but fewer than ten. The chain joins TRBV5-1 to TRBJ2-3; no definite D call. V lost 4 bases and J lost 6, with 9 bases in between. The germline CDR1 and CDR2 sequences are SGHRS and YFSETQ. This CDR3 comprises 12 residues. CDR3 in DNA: TGCGCCAGCAGCCAACAAGGGGATACGCAGTATTTT. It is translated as CASSQQGDTQYF.

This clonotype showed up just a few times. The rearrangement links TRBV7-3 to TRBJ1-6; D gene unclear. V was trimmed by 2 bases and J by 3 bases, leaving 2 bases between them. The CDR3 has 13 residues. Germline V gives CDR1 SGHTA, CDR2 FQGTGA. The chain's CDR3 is CASSLDYNSPLHF. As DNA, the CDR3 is TGTGCCAGCAGCTTAGACTATAATTCACCCCTCCACTTT.

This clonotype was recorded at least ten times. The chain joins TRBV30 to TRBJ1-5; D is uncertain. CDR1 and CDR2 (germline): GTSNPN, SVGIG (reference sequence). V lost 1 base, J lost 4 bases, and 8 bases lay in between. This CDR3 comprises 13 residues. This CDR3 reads CAWSERRNQPQHF. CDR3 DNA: TGTGCCTGGAGTGAAAGAAGGAATCAGCCCCAGCATTTT.

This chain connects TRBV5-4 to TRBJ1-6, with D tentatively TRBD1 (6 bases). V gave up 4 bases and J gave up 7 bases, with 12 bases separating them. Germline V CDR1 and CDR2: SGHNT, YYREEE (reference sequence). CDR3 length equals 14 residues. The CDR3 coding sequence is TGTGCCAGCAGCCCTGGACAGCGGAATTCACCCCTCCACTTT. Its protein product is CASSPGQRNSPLHF.

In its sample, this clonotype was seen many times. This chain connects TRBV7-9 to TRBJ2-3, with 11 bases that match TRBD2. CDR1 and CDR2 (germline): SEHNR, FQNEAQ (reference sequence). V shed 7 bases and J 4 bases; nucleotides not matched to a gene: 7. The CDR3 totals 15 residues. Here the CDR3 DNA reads TGTGCCAGCACCTTTAGCGGGGGGGCCGCAGATACGCAGTATTTT. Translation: CASTFSGGAADTQYF.

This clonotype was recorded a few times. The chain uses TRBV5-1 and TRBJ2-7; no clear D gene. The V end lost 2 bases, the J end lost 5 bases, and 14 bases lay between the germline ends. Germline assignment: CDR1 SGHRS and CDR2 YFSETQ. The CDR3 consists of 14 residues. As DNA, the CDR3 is TGCGCCAGCAGCTTTGGGATAAGGTGGGACGAGCAGTACTTC. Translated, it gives CASSFGIRWDEQYF.

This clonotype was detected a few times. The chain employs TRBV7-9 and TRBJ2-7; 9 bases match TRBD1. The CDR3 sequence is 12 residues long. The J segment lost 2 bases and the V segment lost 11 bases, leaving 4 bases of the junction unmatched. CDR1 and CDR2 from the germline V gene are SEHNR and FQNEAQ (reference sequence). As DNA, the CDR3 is TGTGCCTGCCGGGACAGGGCCTACGAGCAGTACTTC. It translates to CACRDRAYEQYF.

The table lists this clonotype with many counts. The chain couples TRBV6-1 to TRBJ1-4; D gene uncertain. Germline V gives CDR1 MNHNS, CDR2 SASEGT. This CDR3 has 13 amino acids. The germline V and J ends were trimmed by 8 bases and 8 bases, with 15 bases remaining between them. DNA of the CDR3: TGTGCCAGCTCAAGGGCAGGAGGAGAAAAACTGTTTTTT. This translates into CASSRAGGEKLFF.

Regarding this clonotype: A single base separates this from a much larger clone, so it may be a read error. The CDR3 sequence: CASSERYSNTEAFF. As DNA, the CDR3 is TGTGCCAGCAGTGAAAGGTATAGCAACACTGAAGCTTTCTTT. The rearrangement joins TRBV6-1 to TRBJ1-1; D is undetermined. Germline V lookup: CDR1 MNHNS, CDR2 SASEGT. The CDR3 length is 14 residues. Trimming stripped 2 bases from V and 2 bases from J, with 9 bases between.

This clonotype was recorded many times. CDR3 bases: TGTGCCAGCAGCTCAACAATGAACACTGAAGCTTTCTTT. Amino acids: CASSSTMNTEAFF. The chain links TRBV7-2 to TRBJ1-1; D is ambiguous. The CDR3 is 13 residues long. CDR1 and CDR2 from the germline V gene are SGHTA and FQGNSA. V gave up 4 bases and J gave up 0 bases, with 6 bases separating them.

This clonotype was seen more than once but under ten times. CDR3 residues: CASSFDREIGGYTF. CDR3 sequence (DNA): TGTGCCAGCAGTTTTGACAGGGAAATAGGTGGCTACACCTTC. J is TRBJ1-2 and V is TRBV6-6; 7 bases fit TRBD1. The ends lost 4 bases at V and 7 bases at J; junction bases unmatched: 9. CDR3 length: 14 residues. Germline-derived CDR1 and CDR2 are MNHNY and SVGAGI (reference sequence).

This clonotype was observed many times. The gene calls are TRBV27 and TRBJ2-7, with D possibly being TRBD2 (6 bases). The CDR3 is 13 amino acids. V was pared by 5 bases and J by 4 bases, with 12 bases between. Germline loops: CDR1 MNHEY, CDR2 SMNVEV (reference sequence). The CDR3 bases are TGTGCCAGCAGTCCCGGGAGTGCATACGAGCAGTACTTC. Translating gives CASSPGSAYEQYF.

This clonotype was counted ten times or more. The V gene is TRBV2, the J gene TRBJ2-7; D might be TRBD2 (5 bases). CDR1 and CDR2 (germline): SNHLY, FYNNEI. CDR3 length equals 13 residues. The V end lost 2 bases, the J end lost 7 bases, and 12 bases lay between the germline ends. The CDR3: CASSETEWREQYF. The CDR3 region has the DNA TGTGCCAGCAGTGAAACCGAGTGGAGGGAGCAGTACTTC.

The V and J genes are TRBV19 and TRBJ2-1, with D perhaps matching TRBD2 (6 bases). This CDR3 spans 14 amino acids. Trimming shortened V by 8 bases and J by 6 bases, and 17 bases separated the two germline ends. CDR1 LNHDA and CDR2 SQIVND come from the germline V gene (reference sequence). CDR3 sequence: CASQRGTSLNEQFF. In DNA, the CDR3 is TGTGCCAGTCAAAGGGGCACTAGCCTCAATGAGCAGTTCTTC.

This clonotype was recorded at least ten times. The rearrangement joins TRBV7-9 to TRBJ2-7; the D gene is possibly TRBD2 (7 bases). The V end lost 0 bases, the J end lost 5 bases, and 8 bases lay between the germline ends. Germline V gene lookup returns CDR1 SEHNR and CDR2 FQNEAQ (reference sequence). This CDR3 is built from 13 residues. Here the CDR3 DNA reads TGTGCCAGCAGCTTAGCAGGGGGGGACGAGCAGTACTTC. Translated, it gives CASSLAGGDEQYF.

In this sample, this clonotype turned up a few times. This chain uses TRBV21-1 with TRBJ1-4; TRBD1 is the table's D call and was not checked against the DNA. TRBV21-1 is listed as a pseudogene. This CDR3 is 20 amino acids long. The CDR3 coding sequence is TGTGCCAGCAGCCACACTTGGGACAGCTACCCCCCCACAACTAATGAAAAACTGTTTTTT. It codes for CASSHTWDSYPPTTNEKLFF.

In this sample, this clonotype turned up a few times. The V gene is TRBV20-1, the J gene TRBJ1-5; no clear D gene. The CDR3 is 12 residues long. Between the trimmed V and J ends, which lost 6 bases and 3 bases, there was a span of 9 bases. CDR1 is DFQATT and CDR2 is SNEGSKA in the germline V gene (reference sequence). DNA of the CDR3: TGCAGTGCCCGAGCCCCCAATCAGCCCCAGCATTTT. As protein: CSARAPNQPQHF.

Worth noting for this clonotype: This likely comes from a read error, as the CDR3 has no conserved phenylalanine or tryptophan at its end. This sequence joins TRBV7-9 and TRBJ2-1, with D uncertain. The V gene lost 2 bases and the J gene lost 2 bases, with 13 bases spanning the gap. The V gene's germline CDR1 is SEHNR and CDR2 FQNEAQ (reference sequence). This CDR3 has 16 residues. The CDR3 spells CASSLLRKGTYNEQFY. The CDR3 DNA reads TGTGCCAGCAGCTTACTCCGAAAGGGCACCTACAATGAGCAGTTCTAC.

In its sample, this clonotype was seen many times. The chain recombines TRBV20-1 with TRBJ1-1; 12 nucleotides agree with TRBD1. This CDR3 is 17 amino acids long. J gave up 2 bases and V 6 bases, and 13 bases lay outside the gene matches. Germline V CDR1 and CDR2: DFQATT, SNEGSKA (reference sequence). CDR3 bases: TGCAGTGCAGACACCGGGACAGGGGGCTTTTTTAACACTGAAGCTTTCTTT. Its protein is CSADTGTGGFFNTEAFF.